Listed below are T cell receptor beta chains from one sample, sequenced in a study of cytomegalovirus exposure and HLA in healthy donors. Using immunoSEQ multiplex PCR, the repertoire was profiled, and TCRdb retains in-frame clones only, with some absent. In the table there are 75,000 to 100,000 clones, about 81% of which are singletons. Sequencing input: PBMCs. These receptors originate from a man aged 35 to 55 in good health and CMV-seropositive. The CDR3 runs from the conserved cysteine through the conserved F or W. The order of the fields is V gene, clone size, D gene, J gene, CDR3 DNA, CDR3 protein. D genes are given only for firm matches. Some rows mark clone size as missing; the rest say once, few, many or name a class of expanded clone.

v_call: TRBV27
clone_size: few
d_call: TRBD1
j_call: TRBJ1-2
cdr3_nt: TGTGCCAGCAGTACCCATACAGGGGGCTCTGGTAACTATGGCTACACCTTC
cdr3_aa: CASSTHTGGSGNYGYTF

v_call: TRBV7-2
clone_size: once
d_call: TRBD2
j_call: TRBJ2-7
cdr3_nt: TGTGCCAGCAGCCGGCGCGCTAGCGGAAACGAGCAGTACTTC
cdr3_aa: CASSRRASGNEQYF

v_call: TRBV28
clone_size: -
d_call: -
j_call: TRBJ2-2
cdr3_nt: TGTGCCACCCTGGAGGGAGTTCACGGGGAGCTGTTTTTT
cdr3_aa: CATLEGVHGELFF

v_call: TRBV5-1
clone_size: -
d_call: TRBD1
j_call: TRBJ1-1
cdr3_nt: TGCGCCAGCAAGACAGGGGTTAACACTGAAGCTTTCTTT
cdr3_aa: CASKTGVNTEAFF

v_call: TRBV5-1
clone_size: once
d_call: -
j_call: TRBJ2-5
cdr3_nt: TGCGCCAGCAGCGGAGGGACCAACGTGGAGACCCAGTACTTC
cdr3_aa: CASSGGTNVETQYF

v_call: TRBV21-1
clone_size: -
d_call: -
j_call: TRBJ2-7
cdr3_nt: TGTGCCAGCAGCACCAGGACAGTCCTCTCCTACGAGCAGTACTTC
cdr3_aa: CASSTRTVLSYEQYF

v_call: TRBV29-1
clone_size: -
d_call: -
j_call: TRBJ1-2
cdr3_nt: TGCAGCGTTCACAGCTATGGCTACACCTTC
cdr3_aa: CSVHSYGYTF

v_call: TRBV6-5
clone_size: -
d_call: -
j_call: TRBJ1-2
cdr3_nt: TGTGCCAGCAGCCGGGACACTCGGAACTATGGCTACACCTTC
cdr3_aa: CASSRDTRNYGYTF

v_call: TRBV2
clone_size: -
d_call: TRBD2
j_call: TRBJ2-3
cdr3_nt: TGTGCCAGCAGTGTACTAGCGGGAGGGGCAGATACGCAGTATTTT
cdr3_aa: CASSVLAGGADTQYF

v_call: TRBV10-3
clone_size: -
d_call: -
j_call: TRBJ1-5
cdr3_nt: TGTGCCATCGTGGGACACCCAACCCCGCGGCCCCAGCATTTT
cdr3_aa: CAIVGHPTPRPQHF

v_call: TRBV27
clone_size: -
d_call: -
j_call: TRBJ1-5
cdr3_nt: TGTGCCAGCAGTTTAGCCCCGCGAAGTCCCCAGCATTTT
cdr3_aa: CASSLAPRSPQHF

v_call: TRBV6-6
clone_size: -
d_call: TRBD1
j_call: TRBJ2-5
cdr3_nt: TGTGCCAGCCGACAGGGGTCCCCTGAGACCCAGTACTTC
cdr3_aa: CASRQGSPETQYF

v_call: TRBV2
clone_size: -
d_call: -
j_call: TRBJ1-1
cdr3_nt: TGTGCCAGCAACGGGAACACTGAAGCTTTCTTT
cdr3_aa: CASNGNTEAFF

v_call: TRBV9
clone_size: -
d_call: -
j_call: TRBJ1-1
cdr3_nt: TGTGCCAGCAGCGTAGGCTCGACAGGGAACACTGAAGCTTTCTTT
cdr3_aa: CASSVGSTGNTEAFF

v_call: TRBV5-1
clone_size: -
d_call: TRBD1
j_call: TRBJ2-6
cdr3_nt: TGCGCCAGCAGCTTATTCCAGGGGGCGACTGGGGCCAACGTCCTGACTTTC
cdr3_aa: CASSLFQGATGANVLTF

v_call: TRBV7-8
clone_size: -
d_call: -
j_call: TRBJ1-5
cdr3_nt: TGTGCCAGCAGCTTAGTTGACAGAGATAGCAATCAGCCCCAGCATTTT
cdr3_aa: CASSLVDRDSNQPQHF

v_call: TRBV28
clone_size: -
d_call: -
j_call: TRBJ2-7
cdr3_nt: TGTGCCAGCAGTTTTGGTGACAGAGCCTACGAGCAGTACTTC
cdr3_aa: CASSFGDRAYEQYF

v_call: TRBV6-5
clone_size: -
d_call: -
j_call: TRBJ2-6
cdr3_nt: TGTGCCAGCAGTTACGGGTACTCTGGGGCCAACGGCCTGACTTTC
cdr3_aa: CASSYGYSGANGLTF

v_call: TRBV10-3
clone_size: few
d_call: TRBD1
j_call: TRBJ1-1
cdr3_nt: TGTGCCATCAGTCCCGACAGGGGGGACACTGAAGCTTTCTTT
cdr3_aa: CAISPDRGDTEAFF

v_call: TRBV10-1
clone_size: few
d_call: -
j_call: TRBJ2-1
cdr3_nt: TGCGCCAGCGCCCGACAGGCTGGGGACAATGAGCAGTTCTTC
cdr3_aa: CASARQAGDNEQFF

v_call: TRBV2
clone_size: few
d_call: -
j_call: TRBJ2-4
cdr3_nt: TGTGCCAGCACCGAAGGGCCCCGACAGTACAGTCAGTACTTC
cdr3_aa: CASTEGPRQYSQYF

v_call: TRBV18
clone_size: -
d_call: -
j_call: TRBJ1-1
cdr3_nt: TGTGCCACCAAGGACTCGTTGAGCACTGAAGCTTTCTTT
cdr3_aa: CATKDSLSTEAFF

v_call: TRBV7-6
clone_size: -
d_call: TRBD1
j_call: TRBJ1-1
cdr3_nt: TGTGCCAGCAGCTTAGACAGGGGAGCTTTCTTT
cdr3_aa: CASSLDRGAFF

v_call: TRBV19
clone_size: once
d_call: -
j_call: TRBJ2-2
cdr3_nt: TGTGCCAGTAGTATCCCAGGCCTAATCACCGGGGAGCTGTTTTTT
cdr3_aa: CASSIPGLITGELFF

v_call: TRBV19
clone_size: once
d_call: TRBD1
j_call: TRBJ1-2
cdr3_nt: TGTGCCAGTAGTACCCCGGGACAGGGACCCTATGGCTACACCTTC
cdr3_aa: CASSTPGQGPYGYTF

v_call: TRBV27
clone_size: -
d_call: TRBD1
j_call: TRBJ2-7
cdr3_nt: TGTGCCAGCAGTTTGAGGGGACAGGGTTACGAGCAGTACTTC
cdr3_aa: CASSLRGQGYEQYF

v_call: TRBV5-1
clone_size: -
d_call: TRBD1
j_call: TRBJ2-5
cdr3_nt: TGCGCCAGCAGCAAGGACAGGGAAGAGACCCAGTACTTC
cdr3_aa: CASSKDREETQYF

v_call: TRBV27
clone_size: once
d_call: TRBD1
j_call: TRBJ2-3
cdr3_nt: TGTGCCAGCAGTTGGACAGGGGAGGATGGAGATACGCAGTATTTT
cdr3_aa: CASSWTGEDGDTQYF

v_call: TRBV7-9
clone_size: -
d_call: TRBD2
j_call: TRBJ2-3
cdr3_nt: TGTGCCAGCAGCCGACTAGCGGAGCTTATCACAGATACGCAGTATTTT
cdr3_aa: CASSRLAELITDTQYF